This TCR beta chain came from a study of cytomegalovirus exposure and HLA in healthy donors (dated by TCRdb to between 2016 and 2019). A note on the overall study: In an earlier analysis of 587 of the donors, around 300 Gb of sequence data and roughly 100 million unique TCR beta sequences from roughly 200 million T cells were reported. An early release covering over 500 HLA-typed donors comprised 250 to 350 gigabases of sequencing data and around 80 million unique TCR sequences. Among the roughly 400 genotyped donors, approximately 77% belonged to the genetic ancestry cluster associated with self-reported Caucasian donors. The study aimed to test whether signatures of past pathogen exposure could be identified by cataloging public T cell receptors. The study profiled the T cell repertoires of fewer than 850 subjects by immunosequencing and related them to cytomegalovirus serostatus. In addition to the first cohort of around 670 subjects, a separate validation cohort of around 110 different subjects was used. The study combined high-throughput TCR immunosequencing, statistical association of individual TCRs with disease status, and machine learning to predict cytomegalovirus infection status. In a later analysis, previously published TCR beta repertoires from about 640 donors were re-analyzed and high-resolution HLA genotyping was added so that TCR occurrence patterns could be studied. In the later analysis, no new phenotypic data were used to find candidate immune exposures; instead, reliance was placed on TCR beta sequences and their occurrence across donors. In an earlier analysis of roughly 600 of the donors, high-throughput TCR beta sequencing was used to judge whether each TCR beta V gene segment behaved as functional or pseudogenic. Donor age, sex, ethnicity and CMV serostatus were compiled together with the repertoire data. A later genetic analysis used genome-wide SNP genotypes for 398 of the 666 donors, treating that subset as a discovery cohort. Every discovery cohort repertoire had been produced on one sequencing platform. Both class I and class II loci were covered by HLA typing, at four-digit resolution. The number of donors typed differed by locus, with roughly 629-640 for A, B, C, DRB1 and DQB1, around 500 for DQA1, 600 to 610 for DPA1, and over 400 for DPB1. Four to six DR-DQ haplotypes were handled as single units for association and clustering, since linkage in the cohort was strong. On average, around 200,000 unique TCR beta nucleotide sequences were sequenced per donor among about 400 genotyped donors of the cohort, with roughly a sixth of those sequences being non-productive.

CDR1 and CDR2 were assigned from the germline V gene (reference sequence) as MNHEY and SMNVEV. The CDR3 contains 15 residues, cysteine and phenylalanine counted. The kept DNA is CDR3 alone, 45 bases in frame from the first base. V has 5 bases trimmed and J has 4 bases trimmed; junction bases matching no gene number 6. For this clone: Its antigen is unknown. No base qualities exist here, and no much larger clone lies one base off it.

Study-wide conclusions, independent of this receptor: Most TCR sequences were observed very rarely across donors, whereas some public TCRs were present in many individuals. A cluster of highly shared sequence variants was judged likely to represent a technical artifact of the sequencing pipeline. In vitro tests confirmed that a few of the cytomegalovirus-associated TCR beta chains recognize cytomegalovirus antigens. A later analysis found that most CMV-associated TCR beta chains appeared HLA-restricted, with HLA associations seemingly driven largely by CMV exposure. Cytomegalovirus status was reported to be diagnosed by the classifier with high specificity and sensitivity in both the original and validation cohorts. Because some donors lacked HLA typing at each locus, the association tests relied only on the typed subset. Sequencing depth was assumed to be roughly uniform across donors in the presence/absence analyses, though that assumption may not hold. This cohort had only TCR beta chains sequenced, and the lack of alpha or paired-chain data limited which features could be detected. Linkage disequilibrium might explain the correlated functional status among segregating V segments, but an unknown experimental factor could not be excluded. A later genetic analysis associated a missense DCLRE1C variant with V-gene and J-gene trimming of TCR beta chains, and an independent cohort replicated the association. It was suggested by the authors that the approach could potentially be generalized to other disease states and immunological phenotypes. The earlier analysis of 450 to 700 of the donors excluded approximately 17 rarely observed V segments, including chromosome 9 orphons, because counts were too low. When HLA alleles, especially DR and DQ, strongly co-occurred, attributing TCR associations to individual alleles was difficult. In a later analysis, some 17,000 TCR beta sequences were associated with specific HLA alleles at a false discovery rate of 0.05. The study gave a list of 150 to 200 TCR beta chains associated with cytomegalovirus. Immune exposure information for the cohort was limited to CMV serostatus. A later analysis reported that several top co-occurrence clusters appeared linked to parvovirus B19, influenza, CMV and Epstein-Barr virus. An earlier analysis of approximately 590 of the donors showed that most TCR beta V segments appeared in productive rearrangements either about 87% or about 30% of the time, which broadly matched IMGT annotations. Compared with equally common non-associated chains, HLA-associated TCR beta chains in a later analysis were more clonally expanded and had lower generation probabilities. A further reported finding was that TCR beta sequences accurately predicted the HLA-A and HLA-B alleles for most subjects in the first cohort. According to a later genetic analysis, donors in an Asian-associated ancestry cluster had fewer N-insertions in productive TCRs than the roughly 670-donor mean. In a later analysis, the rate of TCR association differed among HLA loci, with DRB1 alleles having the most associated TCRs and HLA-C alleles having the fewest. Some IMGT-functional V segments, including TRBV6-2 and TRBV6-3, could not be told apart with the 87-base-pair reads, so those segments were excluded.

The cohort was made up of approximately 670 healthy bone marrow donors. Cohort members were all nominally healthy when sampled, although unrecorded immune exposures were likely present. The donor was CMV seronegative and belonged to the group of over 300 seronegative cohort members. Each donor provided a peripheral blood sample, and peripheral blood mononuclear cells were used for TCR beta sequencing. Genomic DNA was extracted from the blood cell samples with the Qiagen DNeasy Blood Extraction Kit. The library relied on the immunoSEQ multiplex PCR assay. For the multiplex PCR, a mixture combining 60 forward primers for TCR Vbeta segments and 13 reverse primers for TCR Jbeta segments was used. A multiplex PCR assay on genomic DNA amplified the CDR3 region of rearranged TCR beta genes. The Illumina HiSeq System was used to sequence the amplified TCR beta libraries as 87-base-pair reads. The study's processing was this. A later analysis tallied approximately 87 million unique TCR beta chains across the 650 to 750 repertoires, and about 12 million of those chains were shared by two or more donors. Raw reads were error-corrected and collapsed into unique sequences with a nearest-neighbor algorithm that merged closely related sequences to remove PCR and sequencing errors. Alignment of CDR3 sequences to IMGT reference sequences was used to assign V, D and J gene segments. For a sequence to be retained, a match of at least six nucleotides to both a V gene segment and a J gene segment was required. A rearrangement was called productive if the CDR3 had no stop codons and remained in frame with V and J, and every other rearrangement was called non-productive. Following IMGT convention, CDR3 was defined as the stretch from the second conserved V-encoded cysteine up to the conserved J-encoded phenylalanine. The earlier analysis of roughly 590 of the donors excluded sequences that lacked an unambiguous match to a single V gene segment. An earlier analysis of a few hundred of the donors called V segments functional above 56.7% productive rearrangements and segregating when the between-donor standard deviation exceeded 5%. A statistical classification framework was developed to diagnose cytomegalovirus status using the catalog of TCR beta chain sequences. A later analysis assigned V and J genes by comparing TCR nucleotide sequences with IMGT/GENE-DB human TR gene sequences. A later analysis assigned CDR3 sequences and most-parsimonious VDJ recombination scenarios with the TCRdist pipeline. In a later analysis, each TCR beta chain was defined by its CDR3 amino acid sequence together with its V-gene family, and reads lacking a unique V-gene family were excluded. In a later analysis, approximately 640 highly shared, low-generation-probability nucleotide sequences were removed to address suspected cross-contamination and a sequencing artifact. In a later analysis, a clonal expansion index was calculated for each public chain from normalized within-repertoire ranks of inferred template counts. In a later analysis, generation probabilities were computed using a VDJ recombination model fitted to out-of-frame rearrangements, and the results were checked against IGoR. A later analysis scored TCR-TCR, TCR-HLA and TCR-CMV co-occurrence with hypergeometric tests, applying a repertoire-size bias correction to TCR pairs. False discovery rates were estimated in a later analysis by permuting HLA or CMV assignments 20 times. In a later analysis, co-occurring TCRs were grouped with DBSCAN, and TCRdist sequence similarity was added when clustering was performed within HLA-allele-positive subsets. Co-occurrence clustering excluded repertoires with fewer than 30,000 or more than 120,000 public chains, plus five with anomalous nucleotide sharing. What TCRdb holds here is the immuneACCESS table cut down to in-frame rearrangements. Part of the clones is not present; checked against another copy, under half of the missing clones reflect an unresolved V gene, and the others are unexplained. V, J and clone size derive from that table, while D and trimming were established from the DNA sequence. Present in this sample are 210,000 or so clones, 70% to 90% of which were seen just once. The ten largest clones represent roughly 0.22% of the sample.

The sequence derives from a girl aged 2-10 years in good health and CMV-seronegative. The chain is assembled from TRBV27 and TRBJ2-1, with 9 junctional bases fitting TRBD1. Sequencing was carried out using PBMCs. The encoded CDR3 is CASSTGQGLYNEQFF. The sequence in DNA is TGTGCCAGCAGTACGGGACAGGGACTGTACAATGAGCAGTTCTTC.